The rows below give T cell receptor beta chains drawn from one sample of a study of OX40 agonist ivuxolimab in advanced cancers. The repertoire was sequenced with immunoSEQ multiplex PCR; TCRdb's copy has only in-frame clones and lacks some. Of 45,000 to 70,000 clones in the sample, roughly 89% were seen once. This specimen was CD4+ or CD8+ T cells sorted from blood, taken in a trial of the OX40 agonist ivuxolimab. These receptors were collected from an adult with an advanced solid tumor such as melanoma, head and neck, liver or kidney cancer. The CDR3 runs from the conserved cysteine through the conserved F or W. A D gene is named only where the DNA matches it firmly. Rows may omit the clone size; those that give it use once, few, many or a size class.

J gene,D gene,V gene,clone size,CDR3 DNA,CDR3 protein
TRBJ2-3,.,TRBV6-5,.,TGTGCCAGCAGTTATTCACACAGCACAGATACGCAGTATTTT,CASSYSHSTDTQYF
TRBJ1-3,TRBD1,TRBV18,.,TGTGCCAGCTCAGAACAGACAGGGCTTGCTGGAAACACCATATATTTT,CASSEQTGLAGNTIYF
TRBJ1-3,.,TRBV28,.,TGTGCCAGCAGTTCGATCACCGGAGCAGGAAACACCATATATTTT,CASSSITGAGNTIYF
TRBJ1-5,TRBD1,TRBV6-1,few,TGTGCCAGCAGTGAAGGACAGGGTGGGCAGCCCCAGCATTTT,CASSEGQGGQPQHF
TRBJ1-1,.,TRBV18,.,TGTGCCAGCTCACTAGGAAAGGGTGAAGCTTTCTTT,CASSLGKGEAFF
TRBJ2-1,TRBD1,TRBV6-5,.,TGTGCCAGCAGGATGGACAGGGAAGGGTCTTACGAGCAGTTCTTC,CASRMDREGSYEQFF
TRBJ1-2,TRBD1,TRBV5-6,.,TGTGCCAGCAGCTTGACAGGGGCTCAATCCTATGGCTACACCTTC,CASSLTGAQSYGYTF
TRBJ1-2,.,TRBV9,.,TGTGCCAGCAGCGGGACAGACGTGGGCTACACCTTC,CASSGTDVGYTF
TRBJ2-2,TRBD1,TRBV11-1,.,TGTGCCAGCAGCACCACAGGGGTCACCGGGGAGCTGTTTTTT,CASSTTGVTGELFF
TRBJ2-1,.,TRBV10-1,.,TGCGCCAGCAGTGAGTCGAGAGCCCACAATGAGCAGTTCTTC,CASSESRAHNEQFF
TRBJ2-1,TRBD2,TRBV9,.,TGTGCCAGCAGCGCAGTTAGCGGGGGGCCCAATGAGCAGTTCTTC,CASSAVSGGPNEQFF
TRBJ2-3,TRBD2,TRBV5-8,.,TGTGCCAGCAGCCGGGGGGTACTCACAGATACGCAGTATTTT,CASSRGVLTDTQYF
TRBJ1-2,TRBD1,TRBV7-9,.,TGTGCCAGCAGCTTATCGCGAGGGGGCCAATATGGCTACACCTTC,CASSLSRGGQYGYTF
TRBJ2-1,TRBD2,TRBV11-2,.,TGTGCCAGCAGCTCTCCTAGCGGGGCCTTGTTCTTC,CASSSPSGALFF
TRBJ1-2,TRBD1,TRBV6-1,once,TGTGCCAGCACTGGGGGACAGGGGGTCAACTATGGCTACACCTTC,CASTGGQGVNYGYTF
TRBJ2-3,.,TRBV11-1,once,TGTGCCAGCAGCACGGGACTCCTAGGCACAGATACGCAGTATTTT,CASSTGLLGTDTQYF
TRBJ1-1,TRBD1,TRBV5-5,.,TGTGCCAGCAGCCACTTGGGACAGCCTACCGCGGAAGCTTTCTTT,CASSHLGQPTAEAFF
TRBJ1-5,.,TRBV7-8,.,TGTGCCAGCAGCCCAGCCAGGGACCAGCCCCAGCATTTT,CASSPARDQPQHF
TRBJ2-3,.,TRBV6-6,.,TGTGCCAGCAGTTACTCGGATACGCAGTATTTT,CASSYSDTQYF
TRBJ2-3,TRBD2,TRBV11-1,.,TGTGCCAGCAGCTTACAACTAGCGGGGGGGCCGGATACGCAGTATTTT,CASSLQLAGGPDTQYF
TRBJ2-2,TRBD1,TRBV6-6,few,TGTGCCAGCAGTCAGGGACAGGGGACCGGGGAGCTGTTTTTT,CASSQGQGTGELFF
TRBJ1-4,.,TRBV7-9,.,TGTGCCAGCAGCTTAGGACCGGGGGAGGGAGGAAAACTGTTTTTT,CASSLGPGEGGKLFF
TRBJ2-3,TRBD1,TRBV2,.,TGTGCCAGCAGATCCTCAGGGGGCGGGGATACGCAGTATTTT,CASRSSGGGDTQYF
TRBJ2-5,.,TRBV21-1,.,TGTGCCAGCATCGTGGTGAGGAGGGAGACCCAGTACTTC,CASIVVRRETQYF
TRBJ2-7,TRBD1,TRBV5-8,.,TGTGCCAGCAGCGGGGGACAGCCCTACGAGCAGTACTTC,CASSGGQPYEQYF
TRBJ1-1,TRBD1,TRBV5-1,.,TGCGCCAGCAGAACATCCGGGACAGGGGGCTGGGAAGCTTTCTTT,CASRTSGTGGWEAFF
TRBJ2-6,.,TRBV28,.,TGTGCCAGCAGCATCACAGGGGCCAACGTCCTGACTTTC,CASSITGANVLTF
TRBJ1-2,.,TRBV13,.,TGTGCCAGCAGCTTAGGGCCGGGACCGACAGCTAACTATGGCTACACCTTC,CASSLGPGPTANYGYTF
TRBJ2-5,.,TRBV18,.,TGTGCCAGCTCAGAAAAAGAGACCCAGTACTTC,CASSEKETQYF